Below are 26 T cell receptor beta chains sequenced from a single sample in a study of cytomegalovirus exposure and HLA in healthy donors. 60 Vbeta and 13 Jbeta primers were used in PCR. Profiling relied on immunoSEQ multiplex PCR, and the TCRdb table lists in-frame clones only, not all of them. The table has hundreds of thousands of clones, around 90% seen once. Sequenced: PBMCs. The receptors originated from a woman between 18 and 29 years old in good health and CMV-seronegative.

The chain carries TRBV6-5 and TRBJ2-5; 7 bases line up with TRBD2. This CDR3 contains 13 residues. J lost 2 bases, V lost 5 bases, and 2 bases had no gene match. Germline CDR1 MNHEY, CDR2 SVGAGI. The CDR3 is CASSGTIQETQYF. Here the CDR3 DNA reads TGTGCCAGCAGTGGGACTATACAAGAGACCCAGTACTTC.

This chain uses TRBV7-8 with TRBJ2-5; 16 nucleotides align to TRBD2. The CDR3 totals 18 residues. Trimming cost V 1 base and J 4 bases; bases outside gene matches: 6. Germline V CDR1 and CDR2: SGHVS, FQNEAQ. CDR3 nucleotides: TGTGCCAGCAGCTTAGGAGGGACTAGCGGGGGGGCCTCAGAGACCCAGTACTTC. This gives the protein CASSLGGTSGGASETQYF.

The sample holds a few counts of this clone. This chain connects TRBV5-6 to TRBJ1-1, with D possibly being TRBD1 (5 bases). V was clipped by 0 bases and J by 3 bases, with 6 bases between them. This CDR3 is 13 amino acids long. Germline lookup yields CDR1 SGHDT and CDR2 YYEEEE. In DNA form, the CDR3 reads TGTGCCAGCAGCTTGGGGGGGGACACTGAAGCTTTCTTT. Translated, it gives CASSLGGDTEAFF.

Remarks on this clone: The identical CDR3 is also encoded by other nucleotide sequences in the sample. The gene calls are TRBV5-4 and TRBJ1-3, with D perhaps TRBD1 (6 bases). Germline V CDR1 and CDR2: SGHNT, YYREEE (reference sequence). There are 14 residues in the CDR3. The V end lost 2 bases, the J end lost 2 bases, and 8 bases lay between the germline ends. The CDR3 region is CASSFGGAGNTIYF. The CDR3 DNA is TGTGCCAGCAGCTTTGGGGGCGCTGGAAACACCATATATTTT.

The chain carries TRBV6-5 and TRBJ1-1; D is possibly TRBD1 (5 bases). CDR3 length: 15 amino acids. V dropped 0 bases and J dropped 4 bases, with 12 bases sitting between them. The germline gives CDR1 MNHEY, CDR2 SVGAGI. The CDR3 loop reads CASSYSTGGGTEAFF. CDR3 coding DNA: TGTGCCAGCAGTTACTCGACCGGGGGGGGCACTGAAGCTTTCTTT.

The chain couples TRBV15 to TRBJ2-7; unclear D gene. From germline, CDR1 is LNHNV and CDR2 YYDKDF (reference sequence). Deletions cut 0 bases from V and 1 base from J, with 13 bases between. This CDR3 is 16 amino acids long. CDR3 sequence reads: CATSRDYYAASYEQYF. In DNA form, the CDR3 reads TGTGCCACCAGCAGAGATTACTATGCGGCGTCCTACGAGCAGTACTTC.

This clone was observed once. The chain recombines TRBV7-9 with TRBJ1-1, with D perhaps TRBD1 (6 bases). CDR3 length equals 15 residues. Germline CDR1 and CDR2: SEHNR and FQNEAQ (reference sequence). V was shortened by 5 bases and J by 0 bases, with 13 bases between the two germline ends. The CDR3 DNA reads TGTGCCAGCAGCGGATTGGACAGTTTGAACACTGAAGCTTTCTTT. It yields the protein CASSGLDSLNTEAFF.

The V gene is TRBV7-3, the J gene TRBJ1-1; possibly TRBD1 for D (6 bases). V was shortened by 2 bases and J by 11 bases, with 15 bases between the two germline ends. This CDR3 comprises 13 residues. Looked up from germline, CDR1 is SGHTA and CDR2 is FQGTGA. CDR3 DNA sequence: TGTGCCAGCAGCTTAGGGGGAAGACAGGAGGCTTTCTTT. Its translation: CASSLGGRQEAFF.

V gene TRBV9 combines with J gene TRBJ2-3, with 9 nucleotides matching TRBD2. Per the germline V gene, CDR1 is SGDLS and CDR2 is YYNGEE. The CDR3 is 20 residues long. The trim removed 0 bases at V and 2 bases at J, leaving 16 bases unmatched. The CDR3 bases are TGTGCCAGCAGCGTAGGGAGCGGGGGGCCTTCCGGTTCTTACACAGATACGCAGTATTTT. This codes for CASSVGSGGPSGSYTDTQYF. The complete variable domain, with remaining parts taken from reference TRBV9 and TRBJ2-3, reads DSGVTQTPKHLITATGQRVTLRCSPRSGDLSVYWYQQSLDQGLQFLIQYYNGEERAKGNILERFSAQQFPDLHSELNLSSLELGDSALYFCASSVGSGGPSGSYTDTQYFGPGTRLTVL.

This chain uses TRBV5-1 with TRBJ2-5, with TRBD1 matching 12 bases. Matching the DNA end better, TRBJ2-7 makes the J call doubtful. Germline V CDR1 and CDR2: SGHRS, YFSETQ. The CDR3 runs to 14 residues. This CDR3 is CASSGDRGLDEQYF. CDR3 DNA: TGCGCCAGCAGCGGGGACAGGGGGCTAGACGAGCAGTACTTC.

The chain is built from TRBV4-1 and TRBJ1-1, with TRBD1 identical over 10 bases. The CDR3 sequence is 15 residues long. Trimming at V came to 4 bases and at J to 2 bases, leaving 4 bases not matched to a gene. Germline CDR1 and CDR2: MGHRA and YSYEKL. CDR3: CASSLRQGANTEAFF. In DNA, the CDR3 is TGCGCCAGCAGCCTCCGACAGGGGGCTAACACTGAAGCTTTCTTT.

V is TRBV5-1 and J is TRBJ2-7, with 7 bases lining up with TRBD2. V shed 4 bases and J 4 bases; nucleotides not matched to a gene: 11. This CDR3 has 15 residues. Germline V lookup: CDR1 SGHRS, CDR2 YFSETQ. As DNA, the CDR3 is TGCGCCAGCAGCGCCTGGGACGGGGAGGGGTACGAGCAGTACTTC. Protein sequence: CASSAWDGEGYEQYF.

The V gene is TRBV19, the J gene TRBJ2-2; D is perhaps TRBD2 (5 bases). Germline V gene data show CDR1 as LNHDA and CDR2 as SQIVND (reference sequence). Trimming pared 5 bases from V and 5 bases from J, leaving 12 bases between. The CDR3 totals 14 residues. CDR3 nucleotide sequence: TGTGCCAGTAGTGAGACGCCGGGGACCGGGGAGCTGTTTTTT. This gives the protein CASSETPGTGELFF.

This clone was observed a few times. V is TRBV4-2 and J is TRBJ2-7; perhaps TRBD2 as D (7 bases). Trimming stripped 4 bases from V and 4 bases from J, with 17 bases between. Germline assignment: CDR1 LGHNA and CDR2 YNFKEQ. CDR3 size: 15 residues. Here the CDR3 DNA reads TGTGCCAGCAGCCTCTGGAGGGGGGGCCGATACGAGCAGTACTTC. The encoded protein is CASSLWRGGRYEQYF.

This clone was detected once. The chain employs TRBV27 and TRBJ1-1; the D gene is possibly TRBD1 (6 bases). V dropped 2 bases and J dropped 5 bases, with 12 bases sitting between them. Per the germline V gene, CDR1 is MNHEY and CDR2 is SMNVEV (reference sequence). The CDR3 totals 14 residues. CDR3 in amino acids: CASSLVQGGTEAFF. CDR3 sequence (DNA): TGTGCCAGCAGTTTAGTACAGGGAGGGACTGAAGCTTTCTTT.

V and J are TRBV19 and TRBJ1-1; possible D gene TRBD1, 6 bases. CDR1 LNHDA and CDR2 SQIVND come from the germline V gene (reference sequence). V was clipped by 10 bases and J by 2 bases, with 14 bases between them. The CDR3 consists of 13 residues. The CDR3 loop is CATLKGTNTEAFF. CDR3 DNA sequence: TGTGCCACCCTTAAGGGGACAAACACTGAAGCTTTCTTT.

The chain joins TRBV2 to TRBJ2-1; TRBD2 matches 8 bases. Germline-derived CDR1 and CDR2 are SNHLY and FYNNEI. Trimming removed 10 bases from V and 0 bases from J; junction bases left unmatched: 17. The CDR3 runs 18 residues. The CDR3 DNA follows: TGTGCCACCCTTAAAGGGGCTAGCGGGTTGAGCTCCTACAATGAGCAGTTCTTC. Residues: CATLKGASGLSSYNEQFF.

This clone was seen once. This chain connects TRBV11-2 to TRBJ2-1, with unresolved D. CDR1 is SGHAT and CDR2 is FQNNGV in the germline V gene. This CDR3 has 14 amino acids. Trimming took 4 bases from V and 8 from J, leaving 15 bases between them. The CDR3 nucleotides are TGTGCCAGCAGCTCCAATCGGCCAGGCGATGAGCAGTTCTTC. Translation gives CASSSNRPGDEQFF.

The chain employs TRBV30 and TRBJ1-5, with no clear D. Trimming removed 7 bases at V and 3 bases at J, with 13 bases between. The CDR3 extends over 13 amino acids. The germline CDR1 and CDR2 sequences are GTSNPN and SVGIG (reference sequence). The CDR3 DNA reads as TGTGCCTTCTCGACTGAAGACAATCAGCCCCAGCATTTT. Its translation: CAFSTEDNQPQHF.

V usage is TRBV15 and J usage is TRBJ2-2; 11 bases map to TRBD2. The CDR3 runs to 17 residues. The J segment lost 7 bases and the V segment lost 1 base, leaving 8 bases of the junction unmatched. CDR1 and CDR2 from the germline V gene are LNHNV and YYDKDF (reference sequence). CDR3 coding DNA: TGTGCCACCAGCAGAGCTAGCGGGGGGCCCTTTGGCGGGGAGCTGTTTTTT. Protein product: CATSRASGGPFGGELFF.

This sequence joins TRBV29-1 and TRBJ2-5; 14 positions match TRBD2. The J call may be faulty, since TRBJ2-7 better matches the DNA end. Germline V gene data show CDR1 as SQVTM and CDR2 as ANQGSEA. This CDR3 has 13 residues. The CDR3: CSVRLAGGHEQYF. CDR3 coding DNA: TGCAGCGTCCGACTAGCGGGGGGGCACGAGCAGTACTTC.

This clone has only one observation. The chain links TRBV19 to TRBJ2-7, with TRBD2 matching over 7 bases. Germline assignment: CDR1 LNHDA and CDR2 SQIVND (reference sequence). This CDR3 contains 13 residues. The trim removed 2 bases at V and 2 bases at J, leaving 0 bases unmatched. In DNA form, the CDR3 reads TGTGCCAGTAGTATAAGCGGGGCCTACGAGCAGTACTTC. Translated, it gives CASSISGAYEQYF.

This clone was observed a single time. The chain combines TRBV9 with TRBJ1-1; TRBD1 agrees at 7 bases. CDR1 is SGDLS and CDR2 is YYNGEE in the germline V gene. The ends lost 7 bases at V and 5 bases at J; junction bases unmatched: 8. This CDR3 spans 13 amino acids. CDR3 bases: TGTGCCAGCGAAGGGGCAGGGGGTACTGAAGCTTTCTTT. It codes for CASEGAGGTEAFF.

This CDR3 reads CASSVAASGSYEQYF. CDR3 DNA: TGTGCCAGCAGCGTTGCGGCTAGCGGGTCTTACGAGCAGTACTTC. V gene TRBV9 combines with J gene TRBJ2-7, with 8 positions matching TRBD2. Germline-derived CDR1 and CDR2 are SGDLS and YYNGEE. The CDR3 length is 15 residues. J gave up 4 bases and V 2 bases, and 8 bases lay outside the gene matches.

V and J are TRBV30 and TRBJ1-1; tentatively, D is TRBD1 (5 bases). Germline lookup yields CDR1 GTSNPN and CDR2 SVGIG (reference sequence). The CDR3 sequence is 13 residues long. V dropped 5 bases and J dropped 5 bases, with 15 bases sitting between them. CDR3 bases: TGTGCCTGGGACCGGGGGAGAGAGACTGAAGCTTTCTTT. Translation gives CAWDRGRETEAFF.

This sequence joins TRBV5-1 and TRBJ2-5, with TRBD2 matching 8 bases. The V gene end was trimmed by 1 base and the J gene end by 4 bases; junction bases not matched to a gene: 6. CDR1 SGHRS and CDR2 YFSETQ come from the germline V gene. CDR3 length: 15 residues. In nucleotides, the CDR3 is TGCGCCAGCAGCTTGTCGGGGGGGACCCGAGAGACCCAGTACTTC. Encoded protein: CASSLSGGTRETQYF.